The 3 T cell receptor beta chains below were found in one sample sequenced in a study of PD-1 blockade in classical Hodgkin lymphoma. The method was immunoSEQ multiplex PCR; TCRdb's version includes in-frame clones alone and lacks a portion of them. The sample shows about 46,000 clones, about 76% of them seen only once. Time point meaning: cycle 4 day 1 (C4D1), after 6 weeks of nivolumab. Every patient experienced relapse after autologous stem cell transplantation, and brentuximab vedotin exposure varied. The sample consisted of peripheral blood mononuclear cells (PBMCs), taken before the fourth cycle of nivolumab. All receptors come from a human donor with classical Hodgkin lymphoma.

The rearrangement uses TRBV29-1 and TRBJ1-1, with 8 bases lining up with TRBD1. The CDR3 length is 14 residues. V lost 4 bases, J lost 5 bases, and 9 bases stayed unmatched. Germline CDR1 SQVTM, CDR2 ANQGSEA. The CDR3: CSVGRGTGDTEAFF. CDR3 in DNA: TGCAGCGTTGGAAGGGGGACAGGTGATACTGAAGCTTTCTTT.

The chain's CDR3 is CASSPGTSGIYTQYF. CDR3 DNA sequence: TGTGCCAGCAGCCCCGGGACTAGCGGGATATATACGCAGTATTTT. The chain combines TRBV7-2 with TRBJ2-3; 13 positions match TRBD2. J lost 7 bases, V lost 5 bases, and 6 bases had no gene match. The germline V gene has CDR1 SGHTA and CDR2 FQGNSA. The CDR3 contains 15 residues. The variable domain in full, with the rest retrieved from reference TRBV7-2 and TRBJ2-3, is GAGVSQSPSNKVTEKGKDVELRCDPISGHTALYWYRQSLGQGLEFLIYFQGNSAPDKSGLPSDRFSAERTGGSVSTLTIQRTQQEDSAVYLCASSPGTSGIYTQYFGPGTRLTVL.

This chain links TRBV25-1 with TRBJ2-5; 11 bases align to TRBD2. With 3 bases clipped from V and 5 bases from J, the junction kept 5 bases outside the gene matches. The CDR3 has 15 residues. Germline CDR1 and CDR2: MGHDK and SYGVNS. The CDR3 spells CASSDGSGRGETQYF. The CDR3 DNA is TGTGCCAGCAGTGATGGTAGCGGGAGGGGGGAGACCCAGTACTTC.